The 19 T cell receptor beta chains below were found in one sample sequenced in a study of blood T cell repertoires in COVID-19 (dated by TCRdb to 2018 to 2021). Preparation of the library involved the immunoSEQ multiplex PCR assay. Entries here come from immuneACCESS through TCRdb and include only in-frame sequences with V and J called. Some clones fail to appear in such tables; in the studies checked, an unresolved V gene covers under half of the shortfall, and the cause of the remainder is unknown. The table for this sample lists 93,000 or so clones; over 75% of them were counted only once. The top ten clones comprise 13% of the sample. Sequencing was performed on peripheral blood. The receptors here all came from a human donor in a cohort sampled during active or convalescent COVID-19.

This chain links TRBV6-6 with TRBJ1-3; D is uncertain. The V end was cut by 0 bases, the J end by 1 base, with 7 bases between. This CDR3 region has 15 residues. Per germline, CDR1 MNHNY and CDR2 SVGAGI (reference sequence). The CDR3 sequence: CASSYSPGSGNTIYF. CDR3 bases: TGTGCCAGCAGTTACTCACCCGGGTCTGGAAACACCATATATTTT.

This clone has a single count. The chain uses TRBV11-1 and TRBJ1-5, with D maybe TRBD1 (5 bases). This CDR3 spans 13 amino acids. V was cut by 3 bases and J by 5 bases, with 8 bases left in between. The germline CDR1 and CDR2 sequences are SGHAT and FQDESV (reference sequence). This chain's CDR3 is CASSFARDQPQHF. The CDR3, as DNA: TGTGCCAGCAGCTTCGCCAGGGATCAGCCCCAGCATTTT.

This clone was seen a single time. The genes are TRBV4-3 and TRBJ1-2; D uncertain. The CDR3 is 16 amino acids. The V gene's germline CDR1 is LGHNA and CDR2 YSLEER. Trimming took off 0 bases at V and 8 bases at J, with 19 bases between the two ends. CDR3 amino acids: CASSQDLQIQSLGYTF. CDR3 nucleotides: TGCGCCAGCAGCCAAGATCTTCAGATCCAGTCCTTGGGCTACACCTTC.

The V call is TRBV7-2, the J call TRBJ2-3; TRBD1 matches 10 bases. After removal of 0 bases from V and 4 bases from J, the junction contained 4 bases not matched to a gene. This CDR3 region has 16 residues. In germline, CDR1 is SGHTA, CDR2 FQGNSA. The CDR3 DNA sequence: TGTGCCAGCAGCTTAGCTGGGACAGGGGCGGCAGATACGCAGTATTTT. Protein product: CASSLAGTGAADTQYF.

The gene calls are TRBV3-1 (or the pseudogene TRBV3-2) and TRBJ1-1, with 9 nucleotides matching TRBD1. Germline trimming cut 4 bases from V and 1 base from J; bases unmatched to any gene: 4. Germline V gene sequence: CDR1 LGHDT, CDR2 YNNKEL (reference sequence). This CDR3 comprises 15 residues. The DNA for the CDR3 is TGTGCCAGCAGCCTAGGACAGGGGCGGAACACTGAAGCTTTCTTT. Protein: CASSLGQGRNTEAFF.

The chain uses TRBV2 and TRBJ1-1, with D unresolved. The CDR3 covers 13 residues. Germline V gene data show CDR1 as SNHLY and CDR2 as FYNNEI. The V gene lost 2 bases and the J gene lost 10 bases, with 14 bases spanning the gap. The CDR3 region has the DNA TGTGCCAGCAGTGAACAGGCCCTGCTCCGAGCTTTCTTT. This gives the protein CASSEQALLRAFF.

This clone was recorded a few times. J is TRBJ1-5 and V is TRBV30; unclear D gene. The CDR3 has 13 residues. In germline, CDR1 is GTSNPN, CDR2 SVGIG (reference sequence). Between the trimmed V and J ends, which lost 2 bases and 2 bases, there was a span of 7 bases. Here the CDR3 DNA reads TGTGCCTGGAGTACCGGGGGCAATCAGCCCCAGCATTTT. This translates into CAWSTGGNQPQHF.

Turning to this clone: A read error may account for a junction end that differs from germline. The CDR3 coding sequence is TGTGCCAGCAGCCAACCGACGGGACAGAGGGTCTTC. Protein sequence: CASSQPTGQRVF. V gene TRBV3-1 (or the pseudogene TRBV3-2) combines with J gene TRBJ2-1; 7 nucleotides align to TRBD1. CDR1 and CDR2 (germline): LGHDT, YNNKEL (reference sequence). The CDR3 loop spans 12 amino acids.

CDR3 DNA sequence: TGTGCCAGCAGTTACTCGGGCCCCCCGACCCACAATGAGCAGTTCTTC. It is translated as CASSYSGPPTHNEQFF. J is TRBJ2-1 and V is TRBV6-5; D is uncertain. Trimming took 0 bases from V and 5 from J, leaving 14 bases between them. Germline V lookup: CDR1 MNHEY, CDR2 SVGAGI. This CDR3 contains 16 residues.

In this sample, this clone turned up once. V and J are TRBV15 and TRBJ1-4; 9 bases line up with TRBD1. This CDR3 region has 13 residues. The V gene end was trimmed by 5 bases and the J gene end by 8 bases; junction bases not matched to a gene: 3. The germline V gene has CDR1 LNHNV and CDR2 YYDKDF (reference sequence). For the CDR3, the DNA is TGTGCCACCAGCCGGGACAGGGAGGAAAAACTGTTTTTT. Its translation: CATSRDREEKLFF. The whole variable domain, filled in from reference TRBV15 and TRBJ1-4, reads DAMVIQNPRYQVTQFGKPVTLSCSQTLNHNVMYWYQQKSSQAPKLLFHYYDKDFNNEADTPDNFQSRRPNTSFCFLDIRSPGLGDTAMYLCATSRDREEKLFFGSGTQLSVL.

This chain joins TRBV10-1 and TRBJ2-3; tentative D call: TRBD2 (5 bases). Looked up from germline, CDR1 is WNHNN and CDR2 is SYGVQD (reference sequence). The CDR3 is 16 residues long. Trimming pared 5 bases from V and 1 base from J, leaving 16 bases between. The CDR3 coding sequence is TGCGCCAGCAGTCCTCGCTTTGGAGCGGGCACAGATACGCAGTATTTT. Its translation is CASSPRFGAGTDTQYF.

V and J are TRBV7-2 and TRBJ2-5, with TRBD1 matching 8 bases. The J segment lost 5 bases and the V segment lost 4 bases, leaving 6 bases of the junction unmatched. CDR1 SGHTA and CDR2 FQGNSA come from the germline V gene. The CDR3 contains 14 residues. Here the CDR3 DNA reads TGTGCCAGCAGCTCTCGTGACAGGGGTGAGACCCAGTACTTC. Translated, it gives CASSSRDRGETQYF.

This chain uses TRBV12-1 with TRBJ1-5; the DNA was not used to check the table's D call, TRBD1. TRBV12-1 is a pseudogene locus. This CDR3 has 16 amino acids. The CDR3 DNA reads as TGTGCCAGCAGCTTCGGCAGGGGGCGAAGCAATCAGCCCCAGCATTTT. Protein sequence: CASSFGRGRSNQPQHF.

This chain connects TRBV19 to TRBJ1-6; TRBD1 agrees at 9 bases. J gave up 9 bases and V 8 bases, and 8 bases lay outside the gene matches. CDR3 length: 14 residues. Germline V CDR1 and CDR2: LNHDA, SQIVND (reference sequence). The CDR3 region has the DNA TGTGCCAGTGGGGAAACAGGGGGCGGTTCACCCCTCCACTTT. It specifies CASGETGGGSPLHF. Variable domain in full (rest from reference TRBV19 and TRBJ1-6): DGGITQSPKYLFRKEGQNVTLSCEQNLNHDAMYWYRQDPGQGLRLIYYSQIVNDFQKGDIAEGYSVSREKKESFPLTVTSAQKNPTAFYLCASGETGGGSPLHFGNGTRLTVT.

The gene calls are TRBV19 and TRBJ2-5; 9 bases map to TRBD1. The CDR3 has 16 residues. The germline CDR1 and CDR2 sequences are LNHDA and SQIVND (reference sequence). V lost 4 bases to trimming and J lost 0 bases; unmatched junction nucleotides: 6. The CDR3 is CASSTPGQGNQETQYF. CDR3 DNA sequence: TGTGCCAGTAGTACACCGGGACAGGGTAACCAAGAGACCCAGTACTTC.

J is TRBJ1-5 and V is TRBV2, with D tentatively TRBD1 (5 bases). Trimming shortened V by 4 bases and J by 1 base, and 11 bases separated the two germline ends. This CDR3 comprises 15 residues. Germline CDR1 is SNHLY and CDR2 is FYNNEI. The CDR3 DNA reads as TGTGCCAGCAGTGCGCAGGGAAGGAGCAATCAGCCCCAGCATTTT. Residues: CASSAQGRSNQPQHF.

There are a few counts of this clone. The chain employs TRBV24-1 and TRBJ2-3; D is perhaps TRBD2 (6 bases). CDR3 length: 14 residues. Trimming stripped 8 bases from V and 6 bases from J, with 17 bases between. CDR1 and CDR2 from the germline V gene are KGHDR and SFDVKD. The CDR3 is CATNPGLGVDTQYF. CDR3 bases: TGTGCCACCAACCCGGGACTGGGGGTTGATACGCAGTATTTT.

The chain couples TRBV9 to TRBJ1-2; D possibly corresponds to TRBD1 (5 bases). Trimming took off 1 base at V and 2 bases at J, with 9 bases between the two ends. Germline CDR1 and CDR2: SGDLS and YYNGEE. CDR3 length: 14 amino acids. CDR3 nucleotide sequence: TGTGCCAGCAGCGTATTACCAGGGAACTATGGCTACACCTTC. It yields the protein CASSVLPGNYGYTF.

The V gene is TRBV5-1, the J gene TRBJ2-1, with a weak D call TRBD2 (5 bases). V was clipped by 2 bases and J by 7 bases, with 16 bases between them. The CDR3 has 15 amino acids. Germline loops: CDR1 SGHRS, CDR2 YFSETQ. The CDR3 bases are TGCGCCAGCAGCTTAGCGGCGGACCAGTGGAATGAGCAGTTCTTC. Amino acids: CASSLAADQWNEQFF.